The clone carrying this T cell receptor (beta chain) is a singleton in its sample. Its antigen is not known. The data belong to a study of identifying expanded T cells in peripheral blood. Study results and limitations: Across healthy donors, higher total template counts meant significantly greater approximately two-week count variance.

Germline V gene lookup returns CDR1 LNHDA and CDR2 SQIVND (reference sequence). The CDR3 is 17 residues long. With V trimmed by 7 bases and J by 0 bases, 12 bases remained unmatched. Libraries were prepared by immunoSEQ multiplex PCR; TCRdb keeps only in-frame clonotypes and omits some of them. The sample records 100,000 to 150,000 clones, approximately 86% being singletons. No infections or other immune events were documented during collection. The chain has TRBV19 and TRBJ2-1; 7 nucleotides agree with TRBD2. The receptor's source is a person aged 18 to 75 in good health. Sequencing was done on a sample of blood. The CDR3 sequence is CASKLAYGLVSYNEQFF. CDR3 in DNA: TGTGCCAGTAAATTGGCCTACGGACTAGTCTCCTACAATGAGCAGTTCTTC.